These 9 T cell receptor beta chains share one sample of origin, sequenced in a study of cytomegalovirus exposure and HLA in healthy donors. Use of 60 Vbeta and 13 Jbeta primers characterized the PCR. Data came from immunoSEQ multiplex PCR; TCRdb stores just in-frame clones and leaves some out. The data contain approximately 100,000 clones, around 80% of them singletons. Sequencing was performed on PBMCs. The receptors originated from a woman aged 40-49 years in good health and CMV-seronegative.

V usage is TRBV15 and J usage is TRBJ1-1, with no clear D. With 5 bases removed from V and 0 bases from J, the gap between germline ends came to 10 bases. The CDR3 is made up of 14 amino acids. CDR1 is LNHNV and CDR2 is YYDKDF in the germline V gene (reference sequence). The CDR3 spells CATSLEGMNTEAFF. CDR3 DNA: TGTGCCACCAGCCTCGAGGGAATGAACACTGAAGCTTTCTTT.

On this clone itself: Other nucleotide sequences in the sample specify the same CDR3. The chain couples TRBV6-5 to TRBJ2-5; no firm D call. CDR1 is MNHEY and CDR2 is SVGAGI in the germline V gene. There are 11 residues in the CDR3. V shed 0 bases and J shed 8 bases, with 4 bases lying between them. DNA for the CDR3: TGTGCCAGCAGTTACTCGGCTACCCAGTACTTC. It translates to CASSYSATQYF.

The chain has TRBV7-6 and TRBJ2-5; 7 bases line up with TRBD2. The CDR3 has 15 residues. With V trimmed by 5 bases and J by 4 bases, 10 bases remained unmatched. Germline V gives CDR1 SGHVS, CDR2 FNYEAQ. CDR3 bases: TGTGCCAGCAGCCCGACTAGCCCCAGGCTAGAGACCCAGTACTTC. Translation: CASSPTSPRLETQYF.

This chain joins TRBV7-2 and TRBJ1-6; the match to TRBD1 covers 7 bases. With 5 bases clipped from V and 6 bases from J, the junction kept 4 bases outside the gene matches. This CDR3 region has 14 residues. Germline V gene sequence: CDR1 SGHTA, CDR2 FQGNSA. The chain's CDR3 is CASSRGTVNSPLHF. Written as DNA, the CDR3 is TGTGCCAGCAGCCGCGGGACAGTTAATTCACCCCTCCACTTT. The full variable domain, its missing parts supplied by reference TRBV7-2 and TRBJ1-6, is GAGVSQSPSNKVTEKGKDVELRCDPISGHTALYWYRQSLGQGLEFLIYFQGNSAPDKSGLPSDRFSAERTGGSVSTLTIQRTQQEDSAVYLCASSRGTVNSPLHFGNGTRLTVT.

The CDR3: CASSEQPGQVKYEQYF. The DNA of the CDR3 is TGTGCCAGCAGTGAGCAACCAGGACAGGTTAAATACGAGCAGTACTTC. This chain connects TRBV6-1 to TRBJ2-7; 7 bases match TRBD1. Germline loops: CDR1 MNHNS, CDR2 SASEGT. J was trimmed by 4 bases and V by 3 bases; bases with no gene match: 12. This CDR3 is 16 amino acids long.

This clone was found a few times. The chain carries TRBV5-4 and TRBJ2-1; D may be TRBD2 (6 bases). From germline, CDR1 is SGHNT and CDR2 YYREEE (reference sequence). The CDR3 covers 15 residues. The germline V and J ends were trimmed by 2 bases and 6 bases, with 15 bases remaining between them. The CDR3 coding sequence is TGTGCCAGCAGCTTTCTGCTCCCCGGGGGCAATGAGCAGTTCTTC. Protein: CASSFLLPGGNEQFF.

This clone was detected only once. The chain links TRBV7-2 to TRBJ2-7; 8 bases map to TRBD1. The germline CDR1 and CDR2 sequences are SGHTA and FQGNSA. Trimming removed 5 bases from V and 2 bases from J; junction bases left unmatched: 8. This CDR3 spans 15 amino acids. CDR3 in DNA: TGTGCCAGCAGCCCCGGCAGGGGGCGTACCTACGAGCAGTACTTC. Translation gives CASSPGRGRTYEQYF.

This chain uses TRBV27 with TRBJ1-1, with 7 nucleotides matching TRBD1. This CDR3 has 13 amino acids. The germline CDR1 and CDR2 sequences are MNHEY and SMNVEV (reference sequence). V dropped 2 bases and J dropped 4; count of bases not matched to a gene: 1. The chain's CDR3 is CASSLKGATEAFF. CDR3 nucleotides: TGTGCCAGCAGTTTAAAGGGGGCCACTGAAGCTTTCTTT.

The chain links TRBV7-2 to TRBJ1-1; no firm D call. Germline V gene lookup returns CDR1 SGHTA and CDR2 FQGNSA. The V end was cut by 1 base, the J end by 6 bases, with 9 bases between. The CDR3 runs 13 residues. CDR3 region: CASSLDSESEAFF. In nucleotides, the CDR3 is TGTGCCAGCAGCTTAGATTCCGAGTCTGAAGCTTTCTTT.